The 11 T cell receptor beta chains presented below share a single source sample, sequenced in a study of blood T cell repertoires in COVID-19. Profiled with immunoSEQ multiplex PCR; TCRdb holds only in-frame clones, not every one. The data contain a few hundred thousand clones, about 87% of them seen just once; the ten biggest clones take up 1.5% to 2%. The sample comprised peripheral blood. The receptors were sampled from an older man with acute or convalescent COVID-19.

This clone was recorded once. The J gene is TRBJ2-1, the V gene TRBV24-1; D perhaps matches TRBD1 (5 bases). The V gene's germline CDR1 is KGHDR and CDR2 SFDVKD. Trimming left V 1 base short and J 0 bases short, with 9 bases between. The CDR3 totals 16 residues. CDR3 bases: TGTGCCACCAGTGATTTAAGGACAAACTCCTACAATGAGCAGTTCTTC. Translated: CATSDLRTNSYNEQFF.

The genes are TRBV28 and TRBJ2-7; 8 bases are a match to TRBD2. Losses at the gene ends were 5 bases for V and 8 bases for J; bases not matched to a gene: 8. CDR1 and CDR2 (germline): MDHEN, SYDVKM. CDR3 size: 13 residues. The CDR3 protein is CASSAGLGPQQYF. CDR3 DNA sequence: TGTGCCAGCAGTGCGGGACTAGGCCCCCAGCAGTACTTC.

V is TRBV12-3 or TRBV12-4 and J is TRBJ2-7, with 7 bases lining up with TRBD2. This CDR3 is built from 13 residues. Germline trimming cut 2 bases from V and 3 bases from J; bases unmatched to any gene: 1. The DNA for the CDR3 is TGTGCCAGCAGTTTAAGCGGGATCTACGAGCAGTACTTC. This encodes CASSLSGIYEQYF.

CDR3 DNA sequence: TGTGCCAGCAGTTACAGGATGGGGGGGGCGGAGACCCAGTACTTC. Protein: CASSYRMGGAETQYF. The V and J genes are TRBV6-2 or TRBV6-3 and TRBJ2-5; a weak D match, TRBD2 (7 bases). V lost 2 bases and J 5 bases, leaving 15 bases between the germline ends. CDR3 length equals 15 residues. Germline values: CDR1 MNHEY, CDR2 SVGEGT.

The chain couples TRBV24-1 to TRBJ1-5; D ambiguous. The CDR3 covers 14 residues. The germline V and J ends were trimmed by 4 bases and 5 bases, with 11 bases remaining between them. In germline, CDR1 is KGHDR, CDR2 SFDVKD. The CDR3 loop is CATSDERVHQPQHF. Here the CDR3 DNA reads TGTGCCACCAGTGACGAGAGGGTGCATCAGCCCCAGCATTTT.

The chain joins TRBV5-1 to TRBJ1-2; 10 positions match TRBD1. Germline V gives CDR1 SGHRS, CDR2 YFSETQ. The CDR3 loop spans 14 amino acids. The junction had 8 bases not matched to a gene; V was cut back by 4 bases and J by 8 bases. In nucleotides, the CDR3 is TGCGCCAGCAGCCTGGGACAGGGGAGTTTGGGCTACACCTTC. This codes for CASSLGQGSLGYTF.

In nucleotides, the CDR3 is TGTGCCAGCAGCTTAGATAGGGGCATGGGTGAGCAGTTCTTC. This gives the protein CASSLDRGMGEQFF. The gene calls are TRBV11-2 and TRBJ2-1; D possibly corresponds to TRBD1 (5 bases). CDR1 and CDR2 (germline): SGHAT, FQNNGV. Trimming shortened V by 0 bases and J by 9 bases, and 12 bases separated the two germline ends. The CDR3 is 14 amino acids.

V is TRBV18 and J is TRBJ1-1; the match to TRBD1 covers 7 bases. V trimming: 3 bases; J trimming: 0 bases; junction bases outside the gene matches: 7. Germline lookup yields CDR1 KGHSH and CDR2 LQKENI. The CDR3 consists of 16 residues. The CDR3 coding sequence is TGTGCCAGCTCACCCTCGACAGGGTCGGTGAACACTGAAGCTTTCTTT. This sequence encodes CASSPSTGSVNTEAFF.

V and J are TRBV2 and TRBJ2-3; 12 nucleotides align to TRBD1. The germline V gene has CDR1 SNHLY and CDR2 FYNNEI. The V gene end was trimmed by 4 bases and the J gene end by 0 bases; junction bases not matched to a gene: 11. The CDR3 has 19 amino acids. CDR3 region: CASSGVGQGALRSTDTQYF. CDR3 DNA sequence: TGTGCCAGCAGTGGGGTGGGACAGGGGGCCCTCCGTAGCACAGATACGCAGTATTTT.

This rearrangement joins TRBV10-3 to TRBJ1-6, with 7 bases fitting TRBD1. The CDR3 length is 12 residues. V lost 11 bases to trimming and J lost 11 bases; unmatched junction nucleotides: 9. Germline CDR1 ENHRY, CDR2 SYGVKD. For the CDR3, the DNA is TGTGCCTCCGGGACAGAGCTGACACCCCTCCACTTT. This gives the protein CASGTELTPLHF.

The CDR3: CASSPLLTGSDQPQHF. Here the CDR3 DNA reads TGTGCCAGCAGTCCCCTTCTGACAGGGTCCGATCAGCCCCAGCATTTT. The genes are TRBV27 and TRBJ1-5, with TRBD1 matching 7 bases. In germline, CDR1 is MNHEY, CDR2 SMNVEV (reference sequence). The CDR3 is made up of 16 amino acids. V dropped 5 bases and J dropped 5; count of bases not matched to a gene: 12.